These T cell receptor beta chains were read from a single sample in a study of CD8+ T cells in alopecia areata. Libraries were prepared by immunoSEQ multiplex PCR; TCRdb keeps only in-frame clonotypes and omits some of them. This table holds 200,000 to 250,000 clones, about 56% found once. Material for sequencing was CD8+ T cells sorted from blood. The receptors were sampled from a human donor in good health. Both conserved end residues are part of each CDR3. A D gene is named only where the DNA matches it firmly. Clone sizes are given selectively: once, few, many, or a class where the clone is expanded.

abundance	j_gene	v_gene	len	d_gene	CDR3nt	CDR3aa
.	TRBJ2-3	TRBV23-1	17	.	TGCGCCAGCAGTCTATTGCCGGCCAGGGGACAAACAGATACGCAGTATTTT	CASSLLPARGQTDTQYF
few	TRBJ2-1	TRBV11-2	13	.	TGTGCCAGCAGCTTAGAGGTATACAATGAGCAGTTCTTC	CASSLEVYNEQFF
few	TRBJ2-1	TRBV29-1	12	TRBD1	TGCAGCGTTGATCAGGGGGTAGGTGAGCAGTTCTTC	CSVDQGVGEQFF
.	TRBJ2-5	TRBV25-1	13	.	TGTGCCAGCAGTGATTATATACAAGAGACCCAGTACTTC	CASSDYIQETQYF
.	TRBJ2-3	TRBV15	18	.	TGTGCCACCAGCAGAGATCGGGCCCTCGGACACCCCACAGATACGCAGTATTTT	CATSRDRALGHPTDTQYF
few	TRBJ1-4	TRBV2	15	TRBD1	TGTGCCCGAGACCCCCCCGGGACAGGGGACGAAAAACTGTTTTTT	CARDPPGTGDEKLFF
few	TRBJ1-2	TRBV27	13	.	TGTGCCAGCAGTCGTGGCTCTAACTATGGCTACACCTTC	CASSRGSNYGYTF
.	TRBJ2-3	TRBV29-1	15	TRBD2	TGCAGCGTGGCCGGGACTAGCGGGTACACAGATACGCAGTATTTT	CSVAGTSGYTDTQYF
.	TRBJ2-7	TRBV14	16	.	TGTGCCAGCAGCCAAGATCGCCGGGGAACGCGTCACGAGCAGTACTTC	CASSQDRRGTRHEQYF
.	TRBJ1-2	TRBV6-5	13	.	TGTGCCAGCGCCGAGGACGGGAGCTATGGCTACACCTTC	CASAEDGSYGYTF
.	TRBJ1-2	TRBV4-1	17	.	TGCGCCAGCAGACCCCAATCAGCGACAGGCCTCATCGACGGCTACACCTTC	CASRPQSATGLIDGYTF
.	TRBJ2-5	TRBV5-1	13	.	TGCGCCAGCAGCTTGGTGGGGGAAGACACCCAGTACTTC	CASSLVGEDTQYF
.	TRBJ2-7	TRBV30	13	.	TGTGCCTGGAGTGTTGGGGACCCCTACGAGCAGTACTTC	CAWSVGDPYEQYF
.	TRBJ2-6	TRBV27	16	TRBD1	TGTGCCAGCAGTTACATAGGGGGCGCTGGGGCCAACGTCCTGACTTTC	CASSYIGGAGANVLTF
.	TRBJ2-7	TRBV27	15	TRBD1	TGTGCCAGCAGCTCCGGACAGGGCTTCTCCTACGAGCAGTACTTC	CASSSGQGFSYEQYF
.	TRBJ2-5	TRBV9	15	.	TGTGCCAGCAGCGTAGAAGGGACTGGACAAGAGACCCAGTACTTC	CASSVEGTGQETQYF
.	TRBJ1-2	TRBV30	12	.	TGTGCCTGGAGGGGACCCCGCTATGGCTACACCTTC	CAWRGPRYGYTF
.	TRBJ2-5	TRBV29-1	14	TRBD2	TGCAGCGTTGTACTAGCGGGGGGTAGGGAGACCCAGTACTTC	CSVVLAGGRETQYF
.	TRBJ1-1	TRBV29-1	10	.	TGCAGCGTTCCGGGGGGGGAAGCTTTCTTT	CSVPGGEAFF
.	TRBJ1-4	TRBV11-2	15	.	TGTGCCAGCAGCACCATGGGATCAACTAATGAAAAACTGTTTTTT	CASSTMGSTNEKLFF
once	TRBJ2-7	TRBV27	14	.	TGTGCCAGCAGTCCTTCGACAGGATTGGACGAGCAGTACTTC	CASSPSTGLDEQYF
.	TRBJ1-2	TRBV29-1	13	TRBD1	TGCAGCGCATGGGACAGGGCGTACTATGGCTACACCTTC	CSAWDRAYYGYTF
few	TRBJ2-6	TRBV5-6	15	.	TGTGCCAGCAGCTTTAGTCTCTCTGGGGCCAACGTCCTGACTTTC	CASSFSLSGANVLTF
.	TRBJ2-7	TRBV7-9	15	.	TGTGCCAGCAGCTTAGGTGCGGGCTCGTCCTACGAGCAGTACTTC	CASSLGAGSSYEQYF
once	TRBJ2-1	TRBV27	14	.	TGTGCCAGCAGGCGGGGACCCAGGAGGGGTGAGCAGTTCTTC	CASRRGPRRGEQFF
.	TRBJ2-1	TRBV12-5	12	.	TGTGCTAGTCGCACAGGTTACAATGAGCAGTTCTTC	CASRTGYNEQFF
.	TRBJ2-7	TRBV18	16	TRBD2	TGTGCCAGCTCACCACCGGGGGGGAGAAGCTCCTACGAGCAGTACTTC	CASSPPGGRSSYEQYF
few	TRBJ1-3	TRBV5-1	15	.	TGCGCCAGCTCGACGGGGGAGAGCTCTGGAAACACCATATATTTT	CASSTGESSGNTIYF
.	TRBJ2-1	TRBV5-1	12	.	TGCGCCAGCAGCTTTAACAGGGCTGAGCAGTTCTTC	CASSFNRAEQFF
.	TRBJ1-2	TRBV13	12	.	TGTGCCAGCAGCTTAGGGGGTTCCGGCTACACCTTC	CASSLGGSGYTF
.	TRBJ2-1	TRBV28	16	TRBD1	TGTGCCAGCAGTCCCGACAGGGGGGACCCCATGGATGAGCAGTTCTTC	CASSPDRGDPMDEQFF
.	TRBJ1-1	TRBV5-6	19	.	TGTGCCAGCACCCCCCACCGTGCCTCGACCCTTACCATGAACACTGAAGCTTTCTTT	CASTPHRASTLTMNTEAFF
few	TRBJ1-2	TRBV19	15	TRBD1	TGTGCCAGTAGTTTAACCCGGGACAGGAACTATGGCTACACCTTC	CASSLTRDRNYGYTF
few	TRBJ2-1	TRBV7-3	13	.	TGTGCCAGCAGCCCGGTACTAGGCACTGAGCAGTTCTTC	CASSPVLGTEQFF
.	TRBJ2-7	TRBV7-9	14	.	TGTGCCAGCAGCGTTACAGGGCCGGTCTACGAGCAGTACTTC	CASSVTGPVYEQYF
.	TRBJ1-2	TRBV5-6	13	.	TGTGCCAGCAGCTTAAACTCAGGGTATGGCTACACCTTC	CASSLNSGYGYTF
.	TRBJ2-5	TRBV4-1	16	.	TGCGCCAGCAGCCAAGAAACGGGCAGGACACAAGAGACCCAGTACTTC	CASSQETGRTQETQYF
.	TRBJ1-1	TRBV5-6	13	.	TGTGCCAGCAGCTGGACAGTGAACACTGAAGCTTTCTTT	CASSWTVNTEAFF
few	TRBJ2-7	TRBV11-2	15	.	TGTGCCAGCAGCTTAGGCGGGACAGTCTCCTACGAGCAGTACTTC	CASSLGGTVSYEQYF
.	TRBJ1-1	TRBV29-1	14	.	TGCAGCGTCGAAGCCCCTCTCGGGAGCACTGAAGCTTTCTTT	CSVEAPLGSTEAFF
.	TRBJ1-1	TRBV6-5	13	.	TGTGCCAGCAGTCGGTTTTCGGGTGACGAAGCTTTCTTT	CASSRFSGDEAFF